A selection of T cell receptor beta chains follows, all from one sample in a study of OX40 agonist ivuxolimab in advanced cancers. Assay: immunoSEQ multiplex PCR; the TCRdb copy retains only in-frame clones and omits some. The sample has 20,000 or so clones, 75% to 85% seen once. The sequenced sample was CD4+ or CD8+ T cells sorted from blood, obtained in a trial of the OX40 agonist ivuxolimab. The receptor set was obtained from an adult with an advanced solid tumor such as melanoma, head and neck, liver or kidney cancer. Both conserved end residues are part of each CDR3. D genes are given only for firm matches. Rows give clone size only sometimes, using once, few, many, or a class for an expanded clone.

TRBV27	TRBJ1-5	-	-	14	TGTGCCAGCAGTTTACAGGGGACGGGTCAGCCCCAGCATTTT	CASSLQGTGQPQHF
TRBV11-2	TRBJ2-7	-	TRBD2	15	TGTGCCAGCGGCCTCGCAGCGGGGGAGTCCTACGAGCAGTACTTC	CASGLAAGESYEQYF
TRBV4-1	TRBJ1-5	-	TRBD1	17	TGCGCCAGCAGCCAAGCCGAAGGGACAGGAAGCAATCAGCCCCAGCATTTT	CASSQAEGTGSNQPQHF
TRBV6-6	TRBJ1-1	-	-	14	TGTGCCAGCAGTTACTCGACAGGGAACACTGAAGCTTTCTTT	CASSYSTGNTEAFF
TRBV28	TRBJ1-5	-	TRBD1	15	TGTGCCAGCAGTCCAGGGGGCTTTGGCAATCAGCCCCAGCATTTT	CASSPGGFGNQPQHF
TRBV27	TRBJ2-2	few	-	14	TGTGCCAGCAGTATTACACTGAACACCGGGGAGCTGTTTTTT	CASSITLNTGELFF
TRBV5-6	TRBJ1-5	-	-	14	TGTGCCAGCAGCTCCGGACGGTTCAATCAGCCCCAGCATTTT	CASSSGRFNQPQHF
TRBV28	TRBJ2-1	-	TRBD2	14	TGTGCCAGCAGACTAGCGGGAGGGCCCAATGAGCAGTTCTTC	CASRLAGGPNEQFF
TRBV7-8	TRBJ2-1	-	TRBD2	20	TGTGCCAGCAGCCCTCGAACTAGCGGGGGCCAAAGGAGCTCCTACAATGAGCAGTTCTTC	CASSPRTSGGQRSSYNEQFF
TRBV21-1	TRBJ2-5	-	-	15	TGTGCCAGCACTGACAGGGGGCCTACCCAAGAGACCCAGTACTTC	CASTDRGPTQETQYF
TRBV9	TRBJ2-3	few	TRBD2	18	TGTGCCAGCAGCGTCGACCCGCCACTAGCGGGAGGCACAGATACGCAGTATTTT	CASSVDPPLAGGTDTQYF
TRBV5-4	TRBJ1-2	-	TRBD1	15	TGTGCCAGCAGCGGCCACGGACAGGGGAACTATGGCTACACCTTC	CASSGHGQGNYGYTF
TRBV19	TRBJ2-3	-	TRBD1	14	TGTGCCAGTAGTCCTCGGACAGGGAGAGATACGCAGTATTTT	CASSPRTGRDTQYF
TRBV5-6	TRBJ2-3	-	TRBD1	13	TGTGCCAGTACCGACAGGGCCACAGATACGCAGTATTTT	CASTDRATDTQYF
TRBV6-6	TRBJ2-5	few	-	14	TGTGCCAGCAGGTTCCCGGGTCTCCAAGAGACCCAGTACTTC	CASRFPGLQETQYF
TRBV29-1	TRBJ2-7	-	-	14	TGCAGCGTTCGGGGTTTTACAACCACTTACGAGCAGTACTTC	CSVRGFTTTYEQYF
TRBV7-8	TRBJ1-5	-	-	16	TGTGCCAGCAGCTTGGTACCTGTGGCAGGCGATCAGCCCCAGCATTTT	CASSLVPVAGDQPQHF
TRBV5-1	TRBJ1-6	-	TRBD1	15	TGCGCCAGCAGCCATTACGACAGGGTCGATTCACCCCTCCACTTT	CASSHYDRVDSPLHF
TRBV10-3	TRBJ2-7	-	TRBD2	17	TGTGCCATCAGGAGAGATAGCGGGAGGGTCCCCTCCTACGAGCAGTACTTC	CAIRRDSGRVPSYEQYF
TRBV7-2	TRBJ2-7	-	-	15	TGTGCCAGCAGCTTAGGGACAGTAAATGGCTACGAGCAGTACTTC	CASSLGTVNGYEQYF
TRBV11-2	TRBJ2-1	-	-	14	TGTGCCAGCAGCTGGGGAAACAGTTACAATGAGCAGTTCTTC	CASSWGNSYNEQFF
TRBV30	TRBJ2-5	-	-	13	TGTGCCTGGGGGACACGGTTGAGAGGGACCCAGTACTTC	CAWGTRLRGTQYF
TRBV6-5	TRBJ1-1	-	TRBD1	15	TGTGCCAGCATCTACAGGGGGCCCGTGAACACTGAAGCTTTCTTT	CASIYRGPVNTEAFF
TRBV7-9	TRBJ2-3	-	-	14	TGTGCCAGCAGCACTATCGGGGAGGCAGATACGCAGTATTTT	CASSTIGEADTQYF
TRBV2	TRBJ1-1	-	-	11	TGTGCCAGCAGTGGCAGGGGCCGAGCTTTCTTT	CASSGRGRAFF
TRBV27	TRBJ1-5	-	-	15	TGTGCCAGCAGTTTCTTAGGGGCGAGCAATCAGCCCCAGCATTTT	CASSFLGASNQPQHF
TRBV4-2	TRBJ2-3	few	TRBD1	19	TGTGCCAGCAGCCAAAGTGGGACAGGGGCCGCTCTGAGCACAGATACGCAGTATTTT	CASSQSGTGAALSTDTQYF
TRBV6-5	TRBJ2-5	-	-	15	TGTGCCAGCAGCCCTCAACGGGGCACCCAAGAGACCCAGTACTTC	CASSPQRGTQETQYF
TRBV27	TRBJ2-1	-	-	12	TGTGCCAGCAGTCCGAGGCGGAATGAGCAGTTCTTC	CASSPRRNEQFF
TRBV28	TRBJ1-5	-	-	12	TGTGCCAGCAGTCCAGGAGATCAGCCCCAGCATTTT	CASSPGDQPQHF
TRBV2	TRBJ1-2	-	-	13	TGTGCCAGCAGTGAGTCATCTCCTGGCGGCTACACCTTC	CASSESSPGGYTF
TRBV10-1	TRBJ2-7	-	TRBD1	15	TGCGCCAGCAGTGAAGCAGGGACAGGGCTCTACGAGCAGTACTTC	CASSEAGTGLYEQYF